These 19 T cell receptor beta chains were all obtained from the same sample, sequenced in a study of regulatory T cells in long-lasting Graves disease. Regarding time point: newly diagnosed GD, antithyroid drugs for less than 3 months. With RNA extracted from PBMCs as input, the TCR library was made. For TCR beta, libraries came from iRepertoire HTBI primers and Arm-PCR of CDR3 regions. TCRdb analysed the multiplex PCR reads with MiXCR anew, one entry per CDR3 protein. The sample carries under 300,000 distinct CDR3 sequences, 15% to 20% recorded once. In addition, the sample was reused for a study of T cells in Graves' hyperthyroidism and ophthalmopathy.

This sample comprised peripheral blood mononuclear cells (PBMCs), obtained at new diagnosis, from a patient treated with antithyroid drugs. The receptors were gathered from a woman in her thirties with Graves disease.

The sample holds many counts of this clonotype. An end of the junction does not agree with germline; a read error may underlie this. CDR3 region: CASSLIAGQGAYKLDSPLHF. The CDR3 nucleotides are TGTGCCAGCAGCTTGATCGCGGGACAGGGGGCTTATAAGTTGGATTCACCCCTCCACTTT. This rearrangement joins TRBV5-1 to TRBJ1-6; 12 bases match TRBD1. Germline V gene lookup returns CDR1 SGHRS and CDR2 YFSETQ. There are 20 residues in the CDR3.

This clonotype appeared many times. The genes are TRBV12-3 or TRBV12-4 and TRBJ2-1, with 8 nucleotides matching TRBD1. This CDR3 spans 14 amino acids. V was clipped by 6 bases and J by 8 bases; unmatched bases: 9. The CDR3 DNA sequence: TGTGCCAGCAGCCTGGACAGGGTGAGCGATGAGCAGTTCTTC. This translates into CASSLDRVSDEQFF.

This clonotype was recorded many times. This chain links TRBV6-1 with TRBJ2-5, with D possibly TRBD1 on 7 matching bases. Germline lookup yields CDR1 MNHNS and CDR2 SASEGT. The ends were cut back, 7 bases at V and 1 base at J, with 13 bases in the middle. The CDR3 contains 14 residues. CDR3 bases: TGTGCCAGCACCGATCAGGGGGGCCAAGAGACCCAGTACTTC. Protein sequence: CASTDQGGQETQYF.

This clonotype was counted between two and nine times. This sequence joins TRBV4-2 and TRBJ2-5, with 12 positions matching TRBD2. The CDR3 totals 16 residues. Losses at the gene ends were 3 bases for V and 5 bases for J; bases not matched to a gene: 7. Germline V gene data show CDR1 as LGHNA and CDR2 as YNFKEQ. CDR3 DNA: TGTGCCAGCAGCCAGACTAGCGGGGGATCCGGGGAGACCCAGTACTTC. This gives the protein CASSQTSGGSGETQYF.

This clonotype was detected ten times or more. V is TRBV3-1 and J is TRBJ2-1; unclear D gene. Germline V gene lookup returns CDR1 LGHDT and CDR2 YNNKEL (reference sequence). V dropped 4 bases and J dropped 4 bases, with 11 bases sitting between them. The length of the CDR3 is 14 residues. The CDR3: CASSPETAYNEQFF. CDR3 bases: TGTGCCAGCAGCCCAGAGACGGCTTACAATGAGCAGTTCTTC.

Points on this clonotype: This likely traces to a read error, being one base from a far larger clone. V usage is TRBV2 and J usage is TRBJ1-2, with TRBD1 as a possible D gene (5 bases). Germline V lookup: CDR1 SNHLY, CDR2 FYNNEI. The V and J ends lost 0 bases and 10 bases respectively, with 15 bases between them. The CDR3 totals 14 residues. The CDR3 region is CASSEAGTASDYTF. DNA for the CDR3: TGTGCCAGCAGTGAAGCCGGGACGGCAAGCGACTACACCTTC.

This clonotype was seen many times. The rearrangement links TRBV19 to TRBJ1-1, with D perhaps TRBD1 (6 bases). The CDR3 is 14 amino acids. The germline V gene has CDR1 LNHDA and CDR2 SQIVND (reference sequence). The V gene lost 8 bases and the J gene lost 2 bases, with 15 bases spanning the gap. Here the CDR3 reads CASLEGGVNTEAFF. The CDR3 DNA reads TGTGCCAGTCTGGAGGGGGGGGTTAACACTGAAGCTTTCTTT.

The chain employs TRBV2 and TRBJ2-5, with 11 positions matching TRBD2. CDR1 and CDR2 (germline): SNHLY, FYNNEI. The V and J ends lost 3 bases and 6 bases, in that order; junction bases with no gene match: 3. The CDR3 has 14 residues. CDR3 nucleotide sequence: TGTGCCAGCAGTGATACTAGCGGGAGCCAGACCCAGTACTTC. Translation gives CASSDTSGSQTQYF.

This clonotype was recorded many times. The chain combines TRBV6-1 with TRBJ2-5; D perhaps matches TRBD1 (5 bases). Germline CDR1 MNHNS, CDR2 SASEGT. The CDR3 length is 14 residues. V shed 7 bases and J shed 5 bases, with 17 bases lying between them. CDR3 sequence reads: CASKKGSNRETQYF. The CDR3, as DNA: TGTGCCAGCAAGAAAGGCTCAAACAGGGAGACCCAGTACTTC.

This clonotype was recorded at least ten times. V usage is TRBV20-1 and J usage is TRBJ1-1; no firm D call. CDR3 length: 12 amino acids. Trimming stripped 3 bases from V and 5 bases from J, with 10 bases between. Germline CDR1 reads DFQATT; CDR2 reads SNEGSKA (reference sequence). The CDR3 nucleotides are TGCAGTGCTAGTGGAGGGCGGACTGAAGCTTTCTTT. Protein product: CSASGGRTEAFF.

The sample holds many counts of this clonotype. The DNA is omitted, as the CDR3 cannot be located on it reliably, and the CDR3 follows TCRdb's listing. CDR3 amino acids: CASSSSAMSYEQYF. V and J are TRBV27 and TRBJ2-7. Looked up from germline, CDR1 is MNHEY and CDR2 is SMNVEV (reference sequence). The CDR3 extends over 14 residues, inclusive of both ends.

This clonotype has ten or more counts. The chain carries TRBV7-8 and TRBJ2-5; the D is unclear. The CDR3 is 16 amino acids. V lost 0 bases, J lost 4 bases, and 15 bases lay in between. Germline V gene sequence: CDR1 SGHVS, CDR2 FQNEAQ. The CDR3 DNA follows: TGTGCCAGCAGCTTAGCCGCCCTAGTGACTGGAGAGACCCAGTACTTC. The encoded protein is CASSLAALVTGETQYF.

In this sample, this clonotype turned up many times. V gene TRBV7-9 combines with J gene TRBJ1-4, with 8 bases that match TRBD1. This CDR3 comprises 14 residues. Trimming at V came to 6 bases and at J to 8 bases, leaving 8 bases not matched to a gene. Looked up from germline, CDR1 is SEHNR and CDR2 is FQNEAQ (reference sequence). DNA of the CDR3: TGTGCCAGCAGTTCGGACAGGGACGGGGAAAAACTGTTTTTT. This sequence encodes CASSSDRDGEKLFF.

This clonotype occurred many times. V and J are TRBV20-1 and TRBJ2-5; 7 bases line up with TRBD1. Germline values: CDR1 DFQATT, CDR2 SNEGSKA (reference sequence). Unmatched junction bases numbered 2, after V lost 5 bases and J lost 2 bases. This CDR3 region has 12 residues. The CDR3 DNA is TGCAGTGCTCCGGGACAGCAAGAGACCCAGTACTTC. It yields the protein CSAPGQQETQYF.

This clonotype was picked up many times. The rearrangement uses TRBV5-4 and TRBJ2-5; D is possibly TRBD2 (6 bases). The germline CDR1 and CDR2 sequences are SGHNT and YYREEE (reference sequence). V lost 6 bases to trimming and J lost 5 bases, with 20 bases between them. The CDR3 consists of 15 residues. The CDR3 nucleotides are TGTGCCAGCATCACCGAGGGAGCGGCGGGGGAGACCCAGTACTTC. Amino acids: CASITEGAAGETQYF.

In this sample, this clonotype turned up many times. The J gene is TRBJ1-2, the V gene TRBV7-9; no clear D. CDR1 SEHNR and CDR2 FQNEAQ come from the germline V gene (reference sequence). V was trimmed by 3 bases and J by 2 bases, leaving 7 bases between them. There are 13 residues in the CDR3. CDR3 in amino acids: CASSLGRNYGYTF. The CDR3 DNA reads TGTGCCAGCAGCTTGGGCAGGAACTATGGCTACACCTTC.

The table lists this clonotype with many counts. This chain links TRBV27 with TRBJ2-7; TRBD2 aligns across 10 bases. After removal of 2 bases from V and 5 bases from J, the junction contained 12 bases not matched to a gene. Germline V gene lookup returns CDR1 MNHEY and CDR2 SMNVEV (reference sequence). CDR3 length equals 17 residues. The CDR3 coding sequence is TGTGCCAGCAGTTTAATGGGAGCGGGGGGGCCGCGAAACGAGCAGTACTTC. Translating gives CASSLMGAGGPRNEQYF.

This clonotype appeared many times. The J gene is TRBJ1-4, the V gene TRBV12-3 or TRBV12-4, with a tentative D call TRBD1 (6 bases). The V end lost 3 bases, the J end lost 8 bases, and 13 bases lay between the germline ends. The CDR3 has 14 amino acids. The CDR3 region has the DNA TGTGCCAGCAGTTTTAGGGGGTCAGTAGAAAAACTGTTTTTT. This gives the protein CASSFRGSVEKLFF.

This clonotype occurred many times. V usage is TRBV6-5 and J usage is TRBJ2-3; D gene uncertain. CDR3 length equals 14 residues. Looked up from germline, CDR1 is MNHEY and CDR2 is SVGAGI. V was trimmed by 0 bases and J by 0 bases, leaving 4 bases between them. In DNA, the CDR3 is TGTGCCAGCAGTTACTCGACGAGCACAGATACGCAGTATTTT. This encodes CASSYSTSTDTQYF.